The table lists the clone carrying this T cell receptor (beta chain) with many counts. TCRbeta library preparation incorporated unique molecular identifiers. TCRdb re-called the PCR reads with MiXCR, one entry per CDR3 protein. Altogether about 190,000 distinct CDR3 sequences are present, 6% to 7% being singletons, with the ten largest covering approximately 3%. This specimen belongs to a study of T-cell reconstitution after alpha-beta-depleted transplantation in children. There are 19 residues in the CDR3. CDR1 SGHAT and CDR2 FQNNGV come from the germline V gene. After removal of 1 base from V and 2 bases from J, the junction contained 13 bases not matched to a gene.

The input for sequencing was PBMCs from the stem cell graft donor, taken from the stem cell graft. The clonotype originates from a human donor who donated a stem cell graft to a child with Wiskott-Aldrich syndrome. The rearrangement links TRBV11-2 to TRBJ2-3, with 9 bases lining up with TRBD2. The DNA for the CDR3 is TGTGCCAGCAGCTTAGTTACGTTTGGGCTAGCGGGAAACACAGATACGCAGTATTTT. It codes for CASSLVTFGLAGNTDTQYF.